The sample holds a few counts of the clone carrying this T cell receptor beta chain. Its antigen is still unknown. The data belong to a study of CD8 T cells in ankylosing spondylitis. Overall study results and limits: Both synovial fluid and blood in reactive arthritis had previously been reported to carry some motif variants. Disease-linked clones bore a CD8+ phenotype, appearing relatively rarely in peripheral blood. Blood from ankylosing spondylitis patients appeared to carry a characteristic roughly 8-variant TCR beta motif. Reports say disease-linked clones showed up significantly more in matched ankylosing spondylitis synovial fluid.

Making the TCR beta libraries involved quantitative 5'-RACE with molecular barcodes. One entry per CDR3 protein, called by TCRdb with MiXCR from the 5' RACE reads. The data hold around 890,000 distinct CDR3 sequences, with about 11% observed a single time. This CDR3 spans 14 amino acids. The junction had 5 bases not matched to a gene; V was cut back by 2 bases and J by 5 bases. The V gene's germline CDR1 is SGHRS and CDR2 YFSETQ. The specimen was blood, either unsorted or a sorted T cell fraction (not recorded which). The chain joins TRBV5-1 to TRBJ2-5, with 8 bases that match TRBD1. This receptor was taken from a male donor with ankylosing spondylitis. The CDR3 DNA follows: TGCGCCAGCAGCTTATCTCAGGGGGCTGAGACCCAGTACTTC. Translating gives CASSLSQGAETQYF.